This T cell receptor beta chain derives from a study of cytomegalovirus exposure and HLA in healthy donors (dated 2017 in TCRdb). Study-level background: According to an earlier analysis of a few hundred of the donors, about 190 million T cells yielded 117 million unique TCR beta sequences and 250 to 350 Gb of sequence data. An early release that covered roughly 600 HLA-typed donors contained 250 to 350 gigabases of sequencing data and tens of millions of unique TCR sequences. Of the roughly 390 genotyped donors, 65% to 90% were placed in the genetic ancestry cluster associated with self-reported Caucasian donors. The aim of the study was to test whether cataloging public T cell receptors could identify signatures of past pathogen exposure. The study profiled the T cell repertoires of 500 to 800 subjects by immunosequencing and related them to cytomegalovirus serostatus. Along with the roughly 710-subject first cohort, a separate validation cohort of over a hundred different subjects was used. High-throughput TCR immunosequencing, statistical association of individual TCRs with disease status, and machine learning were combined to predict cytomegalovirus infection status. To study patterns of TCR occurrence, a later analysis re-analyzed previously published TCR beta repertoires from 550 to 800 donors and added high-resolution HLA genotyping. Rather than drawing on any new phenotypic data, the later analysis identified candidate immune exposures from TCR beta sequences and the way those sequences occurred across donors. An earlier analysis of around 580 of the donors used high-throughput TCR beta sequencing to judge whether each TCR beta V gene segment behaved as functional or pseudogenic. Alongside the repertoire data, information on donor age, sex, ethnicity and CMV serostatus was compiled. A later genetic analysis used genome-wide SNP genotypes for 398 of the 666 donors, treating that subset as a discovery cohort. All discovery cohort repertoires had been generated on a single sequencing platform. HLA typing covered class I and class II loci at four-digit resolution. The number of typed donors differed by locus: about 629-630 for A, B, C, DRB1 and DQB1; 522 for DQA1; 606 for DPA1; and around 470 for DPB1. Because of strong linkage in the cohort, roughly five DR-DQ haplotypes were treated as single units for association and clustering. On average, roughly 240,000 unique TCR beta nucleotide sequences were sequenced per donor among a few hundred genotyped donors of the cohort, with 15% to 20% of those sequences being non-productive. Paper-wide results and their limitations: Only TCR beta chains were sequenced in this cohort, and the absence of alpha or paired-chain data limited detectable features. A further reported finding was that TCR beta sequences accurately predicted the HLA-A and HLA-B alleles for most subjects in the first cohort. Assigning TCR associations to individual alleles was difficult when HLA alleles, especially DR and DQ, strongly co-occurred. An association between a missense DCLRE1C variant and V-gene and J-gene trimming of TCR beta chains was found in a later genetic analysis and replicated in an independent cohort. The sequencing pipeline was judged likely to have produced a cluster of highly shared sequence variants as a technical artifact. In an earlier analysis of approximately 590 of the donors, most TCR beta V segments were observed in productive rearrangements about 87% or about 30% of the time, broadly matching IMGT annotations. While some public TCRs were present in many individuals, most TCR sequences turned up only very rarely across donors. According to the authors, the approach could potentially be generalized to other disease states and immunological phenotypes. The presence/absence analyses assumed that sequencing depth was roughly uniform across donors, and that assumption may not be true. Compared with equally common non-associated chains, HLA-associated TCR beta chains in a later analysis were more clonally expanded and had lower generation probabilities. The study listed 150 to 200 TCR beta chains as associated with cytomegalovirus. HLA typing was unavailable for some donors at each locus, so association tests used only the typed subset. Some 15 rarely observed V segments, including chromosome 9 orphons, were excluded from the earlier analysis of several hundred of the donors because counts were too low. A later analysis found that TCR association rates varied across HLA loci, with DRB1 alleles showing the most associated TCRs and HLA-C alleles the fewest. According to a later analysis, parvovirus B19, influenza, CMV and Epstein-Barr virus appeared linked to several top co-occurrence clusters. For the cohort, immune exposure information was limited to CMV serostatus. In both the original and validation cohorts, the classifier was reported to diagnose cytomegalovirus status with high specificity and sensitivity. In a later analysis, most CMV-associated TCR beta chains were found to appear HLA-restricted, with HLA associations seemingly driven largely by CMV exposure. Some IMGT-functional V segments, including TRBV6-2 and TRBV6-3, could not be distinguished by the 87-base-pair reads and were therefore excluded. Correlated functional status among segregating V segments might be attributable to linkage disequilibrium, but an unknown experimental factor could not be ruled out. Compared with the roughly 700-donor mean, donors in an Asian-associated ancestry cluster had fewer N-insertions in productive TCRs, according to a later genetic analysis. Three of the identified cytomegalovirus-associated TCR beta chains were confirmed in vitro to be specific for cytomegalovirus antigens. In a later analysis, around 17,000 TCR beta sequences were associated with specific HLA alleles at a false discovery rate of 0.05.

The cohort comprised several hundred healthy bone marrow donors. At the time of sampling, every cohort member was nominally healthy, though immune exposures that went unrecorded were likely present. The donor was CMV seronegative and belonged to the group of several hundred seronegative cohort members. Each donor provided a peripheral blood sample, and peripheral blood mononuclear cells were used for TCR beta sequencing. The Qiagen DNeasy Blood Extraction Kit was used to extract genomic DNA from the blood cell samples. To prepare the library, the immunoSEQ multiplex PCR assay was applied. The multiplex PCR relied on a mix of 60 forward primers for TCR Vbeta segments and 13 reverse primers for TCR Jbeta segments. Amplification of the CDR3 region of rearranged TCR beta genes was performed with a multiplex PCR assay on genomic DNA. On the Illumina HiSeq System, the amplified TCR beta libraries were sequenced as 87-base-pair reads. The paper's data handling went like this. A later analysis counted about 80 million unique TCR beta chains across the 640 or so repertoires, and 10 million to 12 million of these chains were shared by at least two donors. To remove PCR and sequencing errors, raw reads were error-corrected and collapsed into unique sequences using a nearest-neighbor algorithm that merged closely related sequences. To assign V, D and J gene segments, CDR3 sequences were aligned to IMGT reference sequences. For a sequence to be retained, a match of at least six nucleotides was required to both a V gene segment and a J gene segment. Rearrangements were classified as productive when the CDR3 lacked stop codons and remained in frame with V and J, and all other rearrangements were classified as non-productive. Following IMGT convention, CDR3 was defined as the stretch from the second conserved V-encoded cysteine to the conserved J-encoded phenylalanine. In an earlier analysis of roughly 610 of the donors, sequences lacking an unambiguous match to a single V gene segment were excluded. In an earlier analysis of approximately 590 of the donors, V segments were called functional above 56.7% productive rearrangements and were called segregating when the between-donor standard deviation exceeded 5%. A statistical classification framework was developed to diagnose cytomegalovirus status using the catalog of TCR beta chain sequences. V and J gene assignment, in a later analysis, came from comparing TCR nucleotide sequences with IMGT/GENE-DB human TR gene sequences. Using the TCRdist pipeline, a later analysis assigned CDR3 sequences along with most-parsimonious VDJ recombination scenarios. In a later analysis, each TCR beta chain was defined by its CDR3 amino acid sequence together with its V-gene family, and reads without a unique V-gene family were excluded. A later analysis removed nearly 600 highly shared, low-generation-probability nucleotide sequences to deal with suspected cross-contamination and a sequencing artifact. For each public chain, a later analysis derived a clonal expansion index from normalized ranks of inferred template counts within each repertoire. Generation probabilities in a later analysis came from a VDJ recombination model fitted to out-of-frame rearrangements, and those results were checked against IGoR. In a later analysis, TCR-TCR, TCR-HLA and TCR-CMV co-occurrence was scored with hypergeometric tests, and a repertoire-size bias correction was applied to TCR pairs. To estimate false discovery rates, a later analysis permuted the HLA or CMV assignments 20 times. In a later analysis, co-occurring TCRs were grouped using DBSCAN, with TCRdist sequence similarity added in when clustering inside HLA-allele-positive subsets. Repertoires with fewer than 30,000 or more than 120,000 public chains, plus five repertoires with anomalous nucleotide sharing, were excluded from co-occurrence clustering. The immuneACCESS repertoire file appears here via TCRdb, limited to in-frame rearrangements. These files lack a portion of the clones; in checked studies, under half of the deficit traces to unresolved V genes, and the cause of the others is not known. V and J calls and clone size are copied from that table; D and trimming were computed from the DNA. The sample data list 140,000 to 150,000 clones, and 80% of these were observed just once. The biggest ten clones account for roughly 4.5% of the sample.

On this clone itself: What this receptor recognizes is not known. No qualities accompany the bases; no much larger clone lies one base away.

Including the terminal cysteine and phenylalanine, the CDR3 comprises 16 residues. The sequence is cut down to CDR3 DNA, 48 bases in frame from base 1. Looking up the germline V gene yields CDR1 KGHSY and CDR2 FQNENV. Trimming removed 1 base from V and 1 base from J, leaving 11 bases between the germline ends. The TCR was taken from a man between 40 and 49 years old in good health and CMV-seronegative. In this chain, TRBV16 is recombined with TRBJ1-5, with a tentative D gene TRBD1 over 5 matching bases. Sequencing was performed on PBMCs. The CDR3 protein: CASSQWGELSNQPQHF. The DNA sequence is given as TGTGCCAGCAGCCAATGGGGGGAGCTAAGCAATCAGCCCCAGCATTTT.